This TCR beta chain derives from a study of CD8 T cells in ankylosing spondylitis. General study findings and limits: Relatively rare in peripheral blood, disease-linked clones were also CD8+. A motif of 7 to 9 highly homologous TCR beta variants was seen as apparently characteristic of ankylosing spondylitis blood. Several of the motif variants were reported before in synovial fluid and blood from reactive arthritis. In ankylosing spondylitis patients, matched synovial fluid reportedly showed significant enrichment of disease-linked clones.

Each TCR beta library was made by quantitative 5'-RACE that incorporated molecular barcodes. TCRdb ran MiXCR on the 5' RACE reads and lists one entry per CDR3 protein. Of roughly 470,000 distinct CDR3 sequences listed, roughly 27% are singletons. The length of the CDR3 is 13 residues. V was clipped by 3 bases and J by 8 bases, with 14 bases between them. Per the germline V gene, CDR1 is SQVTM and CDR2 is ANQGSEA. This clonotype came up a few times. Its antigen is unknown. J is TRBJ2-1 and V is TRBV29-1; D is possibly TRBD1 (6 bases). The sequence came from a male donor with ankylosing spondylitis. The specimen sequenced was blood, either unsorted or a sorted T cell fraction (not recorded which). CDR3 bases: TGCAGCGTTGATGGGACATTATACGATGAGCAGTTCTTC. Translated: CSVDGTLYDEQFF.